Below, 25 T cell receptor beta chains from the same sample are listed, as sequenced in a study of T cells in pancreatic ductal adenocarcinoma. Repertoires were generated with immunoSEQ multiplex PCR, while TCRdb's copy carries only in-frame clones and drops some. The table lists 100,000 or so clones, more than 90% of them singletons. The selected patients with pancreatic ductal adenocarcinoma had surgery but no neoadjuvant therapy. Sequenced material: PBMCs. The receptors shown here come from a human donor with pancreatic ductal adenocarcinoma.

The chain has TRBV2 and TRBJ2-7; 7 positions agree with TRBD2. V trimming: 8 bases; J trimming: 2 bases; junction bases outside the gene matches: 9. This CDR3 spans 14 amino acids. Germline V gene sequence: CDR1 SNHLY, CDR2 FYNNEI. The CDR3 DNA follows: TGTGCCAGCGCCCCGCCTAGCGGTCCCTACGAGCAGTACTTC. Translation: CASAPPSGPYEQYF.

This clone has a handful of counts. The rearrangement uses TRBV28 and TRBJ2-1; maybe TRBD1 (5 bases). CDR1 and CDR2 (germline): MDHEN, SYDVKM. Trimming cost V 5 bases and J 5 bases, with 19 bases left between them. The CDR3 is made up of 16 amino acids. This CDR3 reads CASSTPGQVEHNEQFF. Here the CDR3 DNA reads TGTGCCAGCAGTACCCCCGGACAAGTAGAGCACAATGAGCAGTTCTTC.

The V gene is TRBV5-6, the J gene TRBJ1-5; no definite D call. Germline assignment: CDR1 SGHDT and CDR2 YYEEEE. CDR3 length: 13 amino acids. V was cut by 0 bases and J by 7 bases, with 8 bases left in between. CDR3 nucleotide sequence: TGTGCCAGCAGCTTGGGTCACGGGCAGCCCCAGCATTTT. This gives the protein CASSLGHGQPQHF.

This clone occurred once. The V call is TRBV7-6, the J call TRBJ2-1; TRBD2 aligns across 8 bases. The germline CDR1 and CDR2 sequences are SGHVS and FNYEAQ. The CDR3 covers 15 residues. The V segment lost 0 bases and the J segment 7 bases; nucleotides outside the gene matches: 5. The CDR3 DNA follows: TGTGCCAGCAGCTTAGCAGCGGGAGTTTATAATGAGCAGTTCTTC. It translates to CASSLAAGVYNEQFF.

This rearrangement joins TRBV2 to TRBJ2-1; 10 positions agree with TRBD2. Germline V lookup: CDR1 SNHLY, CDR2 FYNNEI. The V segment lost 7 bases and the J segment 4 bases; nucleotides outside the gene matches: 7. This CDR3 is 15 amino acids long. The CDR3 spells CASNQREGPYNEQFF. Written as DNA, the CDR3 is TGTGCCAGCAACCAGCGGGAGGGCCCTTACAATGAGCAGTTCTTC.

The chain uses TRBV5-4 and TRBJ2-3; 8 bases are a match to TRBD2. Germline V lookup: CDR1 SGHNT, CDR2 YYREEE (reference sequence). The CDR3 consists of 14 residues. With 3 bases clipped from V and 4 bases from J, the junction kept 4 bases outside the gene matches. CDR3 sequence: CASSSAGASDTQYF. Here the CDR3 DNA reads TGTGCCAGCAGCTCAGCGGGAGCATCAGATACGCAGTATTTT. The variable domain in full, completed from reference TRBV5-4 and TRBJ2-3, reads ETGVTQSPTHLIKTRGQQVTLRCSSQSGHNTVSWYQQALGQGPQFIFQYYREEENGRGNFPPRFSGLQFPNYSSELNVNALELDDSALYLCASSSAGASDTQYFGPGTRLTVL.

The chain has TRBV2 and TRBJ1-4; no reliable D call. The CDR3 runs to 15 residues. V shed 3 bases and J shed 0 bases, with 8 bases lying between them. CDR1 is SNHLY and CDR2 is FYNNEI in the germline V gene. The CDR3 nucleotides are TGTGCCAGCAGTGAGACGGGTGCAACTAATGAAAAACTGTTTTTT. Its translation: CASSETGATNEKLFF.

The rearrangement joins TRBV29-1 to TRBJ1-1; possibly TRBD1 for D (5 bases). The CDR3 has 12 amino acids. CDR1 and CDR2 from the germline V gene are SQVTM and ANQGSEA. The V end lost 4 bases, the J end lost 0 bases, and 6 bases lay between the germline ends. DNA of the CDR3: TGCAGCGTTGGGGGCATGAACACTGAAGCTTTCTTT. This sequence encodes CSVGGMNTEAFF.

The genes are TRBV5-1 and TRBJ1-3, with 7 positions matching TRBD1. CDR1 and CDR2 (germline): SGHRS, YFSETQ. Trimming at V came to 4 bases and at J to 0 bases, leaving 4 bases not matched to a gene. This CDR3 is 15 amino acids long. CDR3 DNA: TGCGCCAGCAGCCGGACAGGCCCCTCTGGAAACACCATATATTTT. It yields the protein CASSRTGPSGNTIYF.

This clone occurred once. The chain combines TRBV5-1 with TRBJ2-3, with D maybe TRBD2 (5 bases). V was cut by 0 bases and J by 0 bases, with 11 bases left in between. CDR3 size: 16 residues. Germline CDR1 and CDR2: SGHRS and YFSETQ. In DNA, the CDR3 is TGCGCCAGCAGCTTGGGTTGGGAGCCTAGCACAGATACGCAGTATTTT. Encoded protein: CASSLGWEPSTDTQYF.

This chain joins TRBV18 and TRBJ2-7, with 7 bases aligning to TRBD1. After removal of 3 bases from V and 1 base from J, the junction contained 12 bases not matched to a gene. Germline CDR1 and CDR2: KGHSH and LQKENI. The CDR3 loop spans 17 amino acids. CDR3 protein: CASSPFGLGQTSYEQYF. CDR3 nucleotide sequence: TGTGCCAGCTCACCGTTCGGTTTGGGACAGACATCCTACGAGCAGTACTTC. The whole variable domain, remainder taken from reference TRBV18 and TRBJ2-7, is NAGVMQNPRHLVRRRGQEARLRCSPMKGHSHVYWYRQLPEEGLKFMVYLQKENIIDESGMPKERFSAEFPKEGPSILRIQQVVRGDSAAYFCASSPFGLGQTSYEQYFGPGTRLTVT.

As to this clone: A junction end diverges from the germline sequence, so it may reflect a read error. This chain uses TRBV7-2 with TRBJ2-7; D might be TRBD2 (5 bases). The CDR3 has 14 residues. Germline V gives CDR1 SGHTA, CDR2 FQGNSA. CDR3 sequence reads: CASSQSRGDVVAHF. DNA for the CDR3: TGTGCCAGCAGCCAGTCCCGGGGAGACGTCGTGGCACACTTC.

This chain connects TRBV11-1 to TRBJ2-7; D gene ambiguous. The germline V gene encodes CDR1 SGHAT and CDR2 FQDESV (reference sequence). The V gene lost 8 bases and the J gene lost 0 bases, with 5 bases spanning the gap. The CDR3 covers 11 residues. The CDR3 DNA sequence: TGTGCCAGCTCCTCCTCCTACGAGCAGTACTTC. It translates to CASSSSYEQYF.

This chain joins TRBV7-9 and TRBJ2-7; D may be TRBD1 (6 bases). The CDR3 contains 15 residues. The ends were cut back, 1 base at V and 5 bases at J, with 15 bases in the middle. Germline CDR1 is SEHNR and CDR2 is FQNEAQ (reference sequence). CDR3 nucleotide sequence: TGTGCCAGCAGCTTAGGGGGGCGGCTCGTCGACGAGCAGTACTTC. It yields the protein CASSLGGRLVDEQYF.

V is TRBV28 and J is TRBJ1-4, with D hard to call. This CDR3 has 12 amino acids. Germline loops: CDR1 MDHEN, CDR2 SYDVKM. Trimming stripped 5 bases from V and 4 bases from J, with 5 bases between. CDR3 loop: CASSRGNEKLFF. The CDR3 bases are TGTGCCAGCAGTCGCGGTAATGAAAAACTGTTTTTT.

The DNA for the CDR3 is TGTGCCTGGAGCACCACAAACACTGAAGCTTTCTTT. Residues: CAWSTTNTEAFF. The chain uses TRBV30 and TRBJ1-1, with D unresolved. The CDR3 is made up of 12 amino acids. Trimming stripped 3 bases from V and 2 bases from J, with 7 bases between. Germline CDR1 is GTSNPN and CDR2 is SVGIG (reference sequence). The full variable domain, its missing parts supplied by reference TRBV30 and TRBJ1-1, is SQTIHQWPATLVQPVGSPLSLECTVEGTSNPNLYWYRQAAGRGLQLLFYSVGIGQISSEVPQNLSASRPQDRQFILSSKKLLLSDSGFYLCAWSTTNTEAFFGQGTRLTVV.

The rearrangement uses TRBV5-1 and TRBJ1-2; D is uncertain. V was clipped by 0 bases and J by 2 bases, with 11 bases between them. Germline lookup yields CDR1 SGHRS and CDR2 YFSETQ. The CDR3 extends over 15 amino acids. CDR3 protein: CASSLGAGVNYGYTF. CDR3 bases: TGCGCCAGCAGCTTGGGGGCGGGAGTGAACTATGGCTACACCTTC.

The chain is built from TRBV29-1 and TRBJ1-1; D is ambiguous. CDR3 size: 13 residues. Between the trimmed V and J ends, which lost 4 bases and 0 bases, there was a span of 9 bases. The germline CDR1 and CDR2 sequences are SQVTM and ANQGSEA. The DNA of the CDR3 is TGCAGCGTTGTTGGCACCTTGAACACTGAAGCTTTCTTT. Its translation: CSVVGTLNTEAFF.

With regard to this clone: Distinct nucleotide sequences in the sample also encode this CDR3. This chain links TRBV11-2 with TRBJ2-5, with 7 bases identical to TRBD2. V dropped 1 base and J dropped 5; count of bases not matched to a gene: 1. Germline CDR1 and CDR2: SGHAT and FQNNGV. CDR3 length equals 13 residues. The CDR3 bases are TGTGCCAGCAGCTTAGGGCGGGAGGAGACCCAGTACTTC. Its protein product is CASSLGREETQYF.

The chain has TRBV19 and TRBJ2-1, with D perhaps matching TRBD2 (5 bases). The V and J ends lost 6 bases and 8 bases respectively, with 17 bases between them. CDR1 LNHDA and CDR2 SQIVND come from the germline V gene (reference sequence). This CDR3 contains 14 residues. CDR3 sequence: CASRPLGRSDEQFF. CDR3 sequence (DNA): TGTGCCAGTAGGCCACTAGGGCGGAGCGATGAGCAGTTCTTC.

The chain has TRBV5-6 and TRBJ2-1; D is uncertain. CDR1 SGHDT and CDR2 YYEEEE come from the germline V gene. This CDR3 region has 13 residues. V was cut by 3 bases and J by 7 bases, with 11 bases left in between. The CDR3 loop reads CASSWRQVNEQFF. For the CDR3, the DNA is TGTGCCAGCAGCTGGCGTCAGGTAAATGAGCAGTTCTTC.

The CDR3 loop is CASSQRTGRGDTQYF. DNA for the CDR3: TGCGCCAGCAGCCAGAGGACAGGGCGAGGGGATACGCAGTATTTT. The chain carries TRBV4-3 and TRBJ2-3; TRBD1 matches 8 bases. The germline V gene has CDR1 LGHNA and CDR2 YSLEER. With 3 bases clipped from V and 6 bases from J, the junction kept 8 bases outside the gene matches. CDR3 length: 15 amino acids.

The CDR3 sequence: CAREGNKAKNIQYF. As DNA, the CDR3 is TGTGCCAGGGAGGGAAATAAGGCCAAAAACATTCAGTACTTC. The chain uses TRBV9 and TRBJ2-4, with D possibly TRBD2 on 6 matching bases. Germline V lookup: CDR1 SGDLS, CDR2 YYNGEE. The CDR3 covers 14 residues. The V and J ends lost 8 bases and 1 base respectively, with 13 bases between them.

About this clone itself: One junction end does not reproduce the germline sequence, and a read error may be involved. The chain joins TRBV11-2 to TRBJ2-3; TRBD2 aligns across 8 bases. The CDR3 covers 15 residues. CDR1 is SGHAT, CDR2 FQNNGV, per germline. The CDR3 bases are TGTGCCAGCAGTTTAGCGGGGAGGGACACAGATACGCAGTATTTT. Translation gives CASSLAGRDTDTQYF.

The J gene is TRBJ2-7, the V gene TRBV6-5; TRBD2 matches at 8 bases. The ends lost 2 bases at V and 3 bases at J; junction bases unmatched: 6. CDR3 length: 15 residues. Germline CDR1 MNHEY, CDR2 SVGAGI. The CDR3 DNA follows: TGTGCCAGCAGTTACGCCTCGGGAGGGAACTACGAGCAGTACTTC. Translation: CASSYASGGNYEQYF.